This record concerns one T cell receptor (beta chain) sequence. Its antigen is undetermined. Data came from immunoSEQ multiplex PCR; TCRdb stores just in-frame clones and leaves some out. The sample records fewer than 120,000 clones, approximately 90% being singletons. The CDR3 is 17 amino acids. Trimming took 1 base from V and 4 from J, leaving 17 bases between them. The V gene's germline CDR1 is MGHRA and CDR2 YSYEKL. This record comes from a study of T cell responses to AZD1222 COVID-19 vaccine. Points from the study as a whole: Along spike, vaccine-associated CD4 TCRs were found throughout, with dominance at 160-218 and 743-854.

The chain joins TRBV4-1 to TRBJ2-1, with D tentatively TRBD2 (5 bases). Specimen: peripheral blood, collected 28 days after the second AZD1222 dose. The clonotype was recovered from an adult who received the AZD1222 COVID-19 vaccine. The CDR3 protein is CASSQGIKRDLYNEQFF. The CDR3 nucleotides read TGCGCCAGCAGCCAAGGCATCAAGAGGGATTTATACAATGAGCAGTTCTTC.